This T cell receptor (beta chain) was observed in a study of blood T cell repertoires in COVID-19. Data came from immunoSEQ multiplex PCR; TCRdb stores just in-frame clones and leaves some out. This table holds 150,000 to 200,000 clones, roughly 80% found once. Seattle cases were enrolled at active infection and followed longitudinally. With V trimmed by 8 bases and J by 7 bases, 8 bases remained unmatched. This CDR3 spans 14 amino acids. Germline CDR1 reads SGHTA; CDR2 reads FQGNSA. Source material: peripheral blood. The rearrangement uses TRBV7-2 and TRBJ2-2; 9 bases agree with TRBD2. The sequence came from a woman aged 70-85 years with COVID-19, enrolled during active disease. DNA of the CDR3: TGTGCCAGCTCGCGGGGGGGCCGGTACGGGGAGCTGTTTTTT. Translated, it gives CASSRGGRYGELFF.